The rows below give T cell receptor beta chains drawn from one sample of a study of naive and memory T cell subsets. TCRdb processed the UMI-ligation and nested PCR reads anew with MiXCR; each CDR3 protein has one entry. The data contain around 40,000 distinct CDR3 sequences, about an eighth of them seen just once; the ten biggest clones take up roughly a fifth. Sequenced sample: effector memory CD4+ T cells from blood. The source of these receptors is a human donor in good health. The CDR3 runs from the conserved cysteine through the conserved F or W. D genes are given only for firm matches. Not every row has a clone size; where given, it reads once, few, many or a size class.

D: TRBD1; J: TRBJ2-7; V: TRBV29-1; size: few; DNA: TGCAGCGGGGGAACCGGGACAGGTGGCGAGCAGTACTTC; CDR3: CSGGTGTGGEQYF
D: TRBD2; J: TRBJ2-7; V: TRBV20-1; size: NA; DNA: TGCAGTGCTAGTTTAGCGGGAGAATCGGGCGAGCAGTACTTC; CDR3: CSASLAGESGEQYF
D: TRBD2; J: TRBJ2-3; V: TRBV5-1; size: many; DNA: TGCGCCAGCAGCGCGGGACTACCGTGGGATACGCAGTATTTT; CDR3: CASSAGLPWDTQYF
D: NA; J: TRBJ1-4; V: TRBV20-1; size: few; DNA: TGCAGTGCTAGAGACCCCCGACCAACTAATGAAAAACTGTTTTTT; CDR3: CSARDPRPTNEKLFF
D: NA; J: TRBJ1-2; V: TRBV6-5; size: NA; DNA: TGTGCCAGCAGCCCCTACCATTGGGAGGGGACCTATGGCTACACCTTC; CDR3: CASSPYHWEGTYGYTF
D: TRBD1; J: TRBJ1-3; V: TRBV3-1; size: few; DNA: TGTGCCAGCAGCCAAAACGGACAGGCCTCTGGAAACACCATATATTTT; CDR3: CASSQNGQASGNTIYF
D: NA; J: TRBJ2-5; V: TRBV4-3; size: many; DNA: TGCGCCAGCAGCGACAATAACCGGGGGGAGACCCAGTACTTC; CDR3: CASSDNNRGETQYF
D: NA; J: TRBJ2-6; V: TRBV6-5; size: few; DNA: TGTGCCAGCGGAAGGGAGGCTGGGGCCAACGTCCTGACTTTC; CDR3: CASGREAGANVLTF
D: NA; J: TRBJ1-5; V: TRBV7-2; size: NA; DNA: TGTGCCAGCAGCTTTTATTCATGGGGCCTCGGCAATCAGCCCCAGCATTTT; CDR3: CASSFYSWGLGNQPQHF
D: TRBD1; J: TRBJ1-1; V: TRBV11-2; size: NA; DNA: TGTGCCAGCAGCCCAAGGGGGCGACAGGGTGGGCAGGCTTTCTTT; CDR3: CASSPRGRQGGQAFF
D: NA; J: TRBJ2-3; V: TRBV12-3/TRBV12-4; size: few; DNA: TGTGCCAGCAGCCTACTTAGCACAGATACGCAGTATTTT; CDR3: CASSLLSTDTQYF
D: TRBD2; J: TRBJ2-4; V: TRBV6-5; size: few; DNA: TGTGCCAGCAGTGGGACTAGCGGGAAAGGCAAAAACATTCAGTACTTC; CDR3: CASSGTSGKGKNIQYF
D: TRBD1; J: TRBJ2-3; V: TRBV6-6; size: NA; DNA: TGTGCCAGCAGCCTTGGACAGGGGGCAACAGATACGCAGTATTTT; CDR3: CASSLGQGATDTQYF
D: TRBD1; J: TRBJ2-5; V: TRBV7-9; size: NA; DNA: TGTGCCAGCAGCTTAACACAGACAGGGGCAGAGACCCAGTACTTC; CDR3: CASSLTQTGAETQYF
D: TRBD2; J: TRBJ2-1; V: TRBV13; size: many; DNA: TGTGCCAGCAGCTCGGGACTAGCGGCCTCCTACAATGAGCAGTTCTTC; CDR3: CASSSGLAASYNEQFF
D: TRBD1; J: TRBJ1-1; V: TRBV19; size: NA; DNA: TGTGCCAGTAGTATTTACCGGGACAGCAAAGAAGCTTTCTTT; CDR3: CASSIYRDSKEAFF
D: NA; J: TRBJ2-2; V: TRBV11-1; size: NA; DNA: TGTGCCAGCAGCTTTGACACCGGGGAGCTGTTTTTT; CDR3: CASSFDTGELFF
D: TRBD2; J: TRBJ2-1; V: TRBV7-2; size: many; DNA: TGTGCCAGCAGACAAGGACTAGCGGGAATCGATGAGCAGTTCTTC; CDR3: CASRQGLAGIDEQFF
D: NA; J: TRBJ1-1; V: TRBV11-2; size: many; DNA: TGTGCCAGCAGCTTTCAACAGGGCTTTAACACTGAAGCTTTCTTT; CDR3: CASSFQQGFNTEAFF
D: NA; J: TRBJ2-3; V: TRBV11-3; size: many; DNA: TGTGCCAGCAGCCCTTCGGACAGGGAGGGAGATACGCAGTATTTT; CDR3: CASSPSDREGDTQYF
D: NA; J: TRBJ1-6; V: TRBV30; size: few; DNA: TGTGCCTGTTCCGACGGACATAATTCACCCCTCCACTTT; CDR3: CACSDGHNSPLHF
D: TRBD2; J: TRBJ2-7; V: TRBV4-3; size: many; DNA: TGCGCCAGCAGCCAAGATCCCGAGCGGGAGGCCCACGAGCAGTACTTC; CDR3: CASSQDPEREAHEQYF
D: NA; J: TRBJ2-1; V: TRBV7-3; size: NA; DNA: TGTGCCAGCAGCTTGGACGGCAGGCGGGATAGCGAGCAGTTCTTC; CDR3: CASSLDGRRDSEQFF
D: TRBD1; J: TRBJ1-4; V: TRBV5-4; size: NA; DNA: TGTGCCAGCAGCATACGAAGGACAGGGACTAATGAAAAACTGTTTTTT; CDR3: CASSIRRTGTNEKLFF
D: NA; J: TRBJ2-7; V: TRBV11-3; size: few; DNA: TGTGCCAGCAGCTTAGTTTCTCTTGGCGAGCAGTACTTC; CDR3: CASSLVSLGEQYF
D: NA; J: TRBJ1-2; V: TRBV5-6; size: NA; DNA: TGTGCCAGCAGCTCCGGTCCTCCCTCGGCTGGCTACACCTTC; CDR3: CASSSGPPSAGYTF
D: NA; J: TRBJ2-3; V: TRBV18; size: few; DNA: TGTGCCAGCTCACCGACCGGACTTGAAGATACGCAGTATTTT; CDR3: CASSPTGLEDTQYF
D: NA; J: TRBJ2-7; V: TRBV7-2; size: NA; DNA: TGTGCCAGCAGCTTAGCGCTGAGTGATAGGTCCTCCGAGCAGTACTTC; CDR3: CASSLALSDRSSEQYF
D: TRBD1; J: TRBJ1-6; V: TRBV10-3; size: few; DNA: TGTGCCAGCGGGACAGGTTATAATTCACCCCTCCACTTT; CDR3: CASGTGYNSPLHF
D: NA; J: TRBJ2-3; V: TRBV29-1; size: many; DNA: TGCAGCGTTGGGGGCGGCACAGATACGCAGTATTTT; CDR3: CSVGGGTDTQYF
D: NA; J: TRBJ2-1; V: TRBV10-2; size: few; DNA: TGCGCCAGCAGCGAAGGTAGCAGCAACTACAATGAGCAGTTCTTC; CDR3: CASSEGSSNYNEQFF
D: NA; J: TRBJ1-6; V: TRBV20-1; size: many; DNA: TGCAGTGCCCTTAGCGGGAATTCACCCCTCCACTTT; CDR3: CSALSGNSPLHF
D: NA; J: TRBJ2-1; V: TRBV11-2; size: few; DNA: TGTGCCAGCAGCTTTGTCAGTCGCCAGGGGATGCACAATGAGCAGTTCTTC; CDR3: CASSFVSRQGMHNEQFF
D: TRBD2; J: TRBJ2-1; V: TRBV20-1; size: few; DNA: TGCAGTGCTAGGAGCGGGAGAGAGGATGAGCAGTTCTTC; CDR3: CSARSGREDEQFF
D: TRBD2; J: TRBJ2-7; V: TRBV29-1; size: many; DNA: TGCAGCGTTGATGACGGGCGAGCGGGAACGTACGAGCAGTACTTC; CDR3: CSVDDGRAGTYEQYF
D: TRBD2; J: TRBJ2-3; V: TRBV20-1; size: NA; DNA: TGCAGTGCTCTAGCGGGAGGGCCAGTAGATACGCAGTATTTT; CDR3: CSALAGGPVDTQYF
D: NA; J: TRBJ2-1; V: TRBV10-3; size: NA; DNA: TGTGCCATCAGCTCAACGGGGAACTCCTACAATGAGCAGCTCTTC; CDR3: CAISSTGNSYNEQLF
D: NA; J: TRBJ2-2; V: TRBV5-1; size: few; DNA: TGCGCCAGCAGCCCGGGGAACTCGGCCGGGGAGCTGTTTTTT; CDR3: CASSPGNSAGELFF
D: NA; J: TRBJ2-5; V: TRBV7-8; size: many; DNA: TGTGCCAGCAGCTCCACAGGGAATACCCAGTACTTC; CDR3: CASSSTGNTQYF
D: TRBD2; J: TRBJ2-1; V: TRBV28; size: NA; DNA: TGTGCCAGCACTCAACTAGCGGGAATTAATGAGCAGTTCTTC; CDR3: CASTQLAGINEQFF
D: NA; J: TRBJ2-7; V: TRBV28; size: NA; DNA: TGTGCCAGCAGTCCGGCAGGTCTTACCTACGAGCAGTACTTC; CDR3: CASSPAGLTYEQYF
D: TRBD2; J: TRBJ2-1; V: TRBV30; size: few; DNA: TGTGCCTGGAGTGGTAGCGGGAGTGGTGAGCAGTTCTTC; CDR3: CAWSGSGSGEQFF
D: TRBD2; J: TRBJ2-1; V: TRBV7-6; size: many; DNA: TGTGCCAGCAGAGGGACTAGCGGGAGGGTTCGGAATGAGCAGTTCTTC; CDR3: CASRGTSGRVRNEQFF
D: NA; J: TRBJ2-1; V: TRBV24-1; size: NA; DNA: TGTGCCACCAGTGACCACGCCGGGGCTGGAAATGGCAATGAGCAGTTCTTC; CDR3: CATSDHAGAGNGNEQFF
D: NA; J: TRBJ1-2; V: TRBV14; size: NA; DNA: TGTGCCAGCAGCCGGTACAGAATGGGCTATGGCTACACCTTC; CDR3: CASSRYRMGYGYTF